This T cell receptor (beta chain) was sequenced in a study of CD8 T cells in ankylosing spondylitis (dated by TCRdb to 2015 to 2018). For the study in its entirety: To find TCR variants linked to disease, the study profiled T cell receptor beta repertoires in ankylosing spondylitis patients and healthy donors. In total, the full study cohort was made up of nearly 110 healthy donors and 25 ankylosing spondylitis patients. Peripheral blood was sampled, and synovial fluid was also collected from ankylosing spondylitis patients. Study-level results and caveats: In peripheral blood, the disease-linked clones were found at relatively low frequencies and had a CD8+ phenotype. Blood from ankylosing spondylitis patients appeared to be characterized by a TCR beta motif composed of under 10 highly homologous amino acid variants. Some TCR beta motif variants had previously been reported in synovial fluid and blood of reactive arthritis patients, which suggested common disease-initiation mechanisms. The disease-linked clones were reported as significantly enriched in matched synovial fluid samples from ankylosing spondylitis patients.

According to the germline V gene, CDR1 reads SGHTA and CDR2 reads FQGNSA. V and J are truncated by 5 bases and 2 bases respectively, leaving an intervening sequence of 13 bases. From the cysteine up to the phenylalanine, the CDR3 has a length of 15 residues. The DNA shown is the 45-base CDR3, in frame from base 1. Sequencing used an Illumina HiSeq 2500. TCR beta libraries were prepared by quantitative 5'-RACE with molecular barcodes. Concerning the study's data processing: To identify disease-linked TCR variants, a new computational method was used, one built on a probabilistic model of VDJ rearrangement. TCRdb reran the public reads through fastp at Q25 and MiXCR, keeping productive beta chains. For every CDR3 protein sequence, its rows merge into one entry that carries the most common genes and DNA. TCRdb, not the authors, supplied the V and J calls. Here the sample has 750,000 to 850,000 distinct CDR3 sequences; about 12% occur a single time. Jointly, the top ten make up 0.51% of the sample.

The sample holds many counts of this clonotype. The specificity of this receptor is unknown. Qualities for individual bases were not recorded, and no much larger clone is one base off. This sequence uses TRBV7-2 and TRBJ2-4; matching of 6 bases hints at TRBD1 as the D gene. This clonotype originated in a male donor with ankylosing spondylitis. The sample comprised blood, either unsorted or a sorted T cell fraction (not recorded which). The CDR3 corresponds to CASSNDRNPKNIQYF. DNA sequence: TGTGCCAGCAGCAACGACAGGAACCCCAAAAACATTCAGTACTTC.